This T cell receptor beta chain was retrieved from a study of shared T cell receptors in the human thymus. Here immunoSEQ multiplex PCR was the method, and the copy in TCRdb shows in-frame clones only, minus some. The table has under 450,000 clones, approximately 95% seen once; the top ten hold about 0.02%. Germline CDR1 SGHRS, CDR2 YFSETQ. There are 15 residues in the CDR3. Trimming took 1 base from V and 7 from J; bases not matched to a gene: 10. V usage is TRBV5-1 and J usage is TRBJ2-7, with 8 bases fitting TRBD2. This TCR came from a human donor. Input material: thymocytes. The CDR3 sequence: CASSLTAGAEWEQYF. Here the CDR3 DNA reads TGCGCCAGCAGCTTGACAGCGGGAGCTGAATGGGAGCAGTACTTC.